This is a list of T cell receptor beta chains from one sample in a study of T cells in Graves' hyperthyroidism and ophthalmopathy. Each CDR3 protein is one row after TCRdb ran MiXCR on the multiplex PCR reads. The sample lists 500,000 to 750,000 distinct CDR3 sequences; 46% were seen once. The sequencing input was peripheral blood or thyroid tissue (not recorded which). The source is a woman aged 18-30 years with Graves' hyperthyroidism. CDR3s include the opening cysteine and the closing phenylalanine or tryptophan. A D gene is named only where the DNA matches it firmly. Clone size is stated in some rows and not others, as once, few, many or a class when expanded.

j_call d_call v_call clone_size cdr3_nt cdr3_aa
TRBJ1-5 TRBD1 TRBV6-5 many TGTGCCAGCAGTAAGACAGGGAACAATCAGCCCCAGCATTTT CASSKTGNNQPQHF
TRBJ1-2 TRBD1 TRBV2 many TGTGCCAGCAGTGAAGCGGACAGGGGGCGCGGAAGGGACTATGGCTACACCTTC CASSEADRGRGRDYGYTF
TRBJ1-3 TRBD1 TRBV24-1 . TGTGCCACCAGTGATTGGACAGGGGGCGATAAGACTGGAAACACCATATATTTT CATSDWTGGDKTGNTIYF
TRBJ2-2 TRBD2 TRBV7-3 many TGTGCCAGCAGCTTAAGGGGGGGCACCGGGGAGCTGTTTTTT CASSLRGGTGELFF
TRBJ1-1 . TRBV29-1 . TGCAGCGTTGAAGATGGGGAAGGGAAGAACACTGAAGCTTTCTTT CSVEDGEGKNTEAFF
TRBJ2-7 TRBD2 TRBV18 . TGTGCCAGCTCACCAGGCTCTAGCGGGAGGTACGAGCAGTACTTC CASSPGSSGRYEQYF
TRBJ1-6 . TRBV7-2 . TGTGCCAGCAGCTTACGACAGATTAATTCACCCCTCCACTTT CASSLRQINSPLHF
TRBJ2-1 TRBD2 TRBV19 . TGTGCCAGTAGTCCCCTTGCTACTAGCGGTTATGCCTACAATGAGCAGTTCTTC CASSPLATSGYAYNEQFF
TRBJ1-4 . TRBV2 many TGTGCCAGCAGTGGAGAGGATGAAAAACTGTTTTTT CASSGEDEKLFF
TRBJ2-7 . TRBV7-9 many TGTGCCAGCAGCTTCTCCTCGCCGGCGTCTTACGAGCAGTACTTC CASSFSSPASYEQYF
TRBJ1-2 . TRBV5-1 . TGCGCCAGCATGGTAGCGGTCAACACCTTC CASMVAVNTF
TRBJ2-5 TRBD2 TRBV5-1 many TGCGCCAGCAGAGAAATTAGCGGGGGGAAAGAGACCCAGTACTTC CASREISGGKETQYF
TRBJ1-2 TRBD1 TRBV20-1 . TGCAGTGCTAGAGATGGACAGGGGAGCTCCCATGGCTACACCTTC CSARDGQGSSHGYTF
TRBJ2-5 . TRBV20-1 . TGCAGTGCTGGATACGGGGAGACCCAGTACTTC CSAGYGETQYF
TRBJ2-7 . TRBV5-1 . TGCGCCAGCAGCCAGGACTTAGCGGCGGGCAATGAGCAGTACTTC CASSQDLAAGNEQYF
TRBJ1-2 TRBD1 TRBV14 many TGTGCCAGCAGCCAAGAACACAGGACAGGGAACTATGGCTACACCTTC CASSQEHRTGNYGYTF
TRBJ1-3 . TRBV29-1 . TGCAGCGTTGATGCAGTGACTAACTCTGGAAACACCATATATTTT CSVDAVTNSGNTIYF
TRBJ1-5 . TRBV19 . TGTGCCTGGAGTGAAGGTGGGAGGGATCAGCCCCAGCATTTT CAWSEGGRDQPQHF
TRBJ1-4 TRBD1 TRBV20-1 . TGCAGTGCTAGTTCCGTCGGGCCAGGGGGGGAAAAACTGTTTTTT CSASSVGPGGEKLFF
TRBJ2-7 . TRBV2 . TGTGCCAGCAACGGGGACGGTACCTACGAGCAGTACTTC CASNGDGTYEQYF
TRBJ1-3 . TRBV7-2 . TGTGCCAGCAGCTTTAGAGCGGGATACGGAAACACCATATATTTT CASSFRAGYGNTIYF
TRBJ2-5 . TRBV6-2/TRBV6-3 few TGTGCCAGCAGGTCCGGGACAAGAGTAAAGACCCAGTACTTC CASRSGTRVKTQYF
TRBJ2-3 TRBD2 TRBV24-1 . TGTGCCACCAGTGACGATACTAGCGGAATCACAGATACGCAGTATTTT CATSDDTSGITDTQYF
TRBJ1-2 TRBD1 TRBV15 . TGTGCCACCAGCAGCCAAGCGGGACAGGGCAATGGCTACACCTTC CATSSQAGQGNGYTF
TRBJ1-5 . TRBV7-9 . TGTGCCAGCAGCTTAGAGGCAGGGTATCAGCCCCAGCATTTT CASSLEAGYQPQHF
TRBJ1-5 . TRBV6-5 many TGTGCCAGCAGTTACGACTCCGCAGGCAATCAGCCCCAGCATTTT CASSYDSAGNQPQHF
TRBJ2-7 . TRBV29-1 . TGCAGCTTCGAAGACTCGATGAACGAGCAGTACTTC CSFEDSMNEQYF
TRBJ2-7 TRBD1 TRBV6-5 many TGTGCCAGCAGTTTCTCCGGGACAGGGGGTTACGAGCAGTACTTC CASSFSGTGGYEQYF
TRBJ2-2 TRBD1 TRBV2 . TGTGCCAGCAGTGGGAGAACAGGGGTCACCGGGGAGCTGTTTTTT CASSGRTGVTGELFF